The sequence of this T cell receptor beta chain was determined in a study of human T cells and chemical hapten exposure. Study-wide background: Small differences in pooled library volume mainly drove the variation in TCR yields per sample.

From germline, CDR1 is DFQATT and CDR2 SNEGSKA (reference sequence). This CDR3 comprises 15 residues. V gave up 3 bases and J gave up 5 bases, with 16 bases separating them. The study used a library that attached unique molecular identifiers to individual cDNA molecules. One entry per CDR3 protein results from TCRdb running MiXCR on the RACE reads. Among about 130,000 distinct CDR3 sequences listed, about 9% were seen once. This sample's time point: healthy volunteer bleed at 2 weeks. The authors extracted total RNA from unfractionated whole blood. This clonotype was seen ten or more times. The rearrangement joins TRBV20-1 to TRBJ2-2; TRBD1 or TRBD2 may be the D gene (6 bases each). This receptor was taken from a male donor in good health. Some clones in this sample may be carry-over from other donors' samples. The sequencing sample was made of whole blood. Here the CDR3 DNA reads TGCAGTGCTAGGGGGGGCAGGGTTAGGACCGGGGAGCTGTTTTTT. Its protein product is CSARGGRVRTGELFF.